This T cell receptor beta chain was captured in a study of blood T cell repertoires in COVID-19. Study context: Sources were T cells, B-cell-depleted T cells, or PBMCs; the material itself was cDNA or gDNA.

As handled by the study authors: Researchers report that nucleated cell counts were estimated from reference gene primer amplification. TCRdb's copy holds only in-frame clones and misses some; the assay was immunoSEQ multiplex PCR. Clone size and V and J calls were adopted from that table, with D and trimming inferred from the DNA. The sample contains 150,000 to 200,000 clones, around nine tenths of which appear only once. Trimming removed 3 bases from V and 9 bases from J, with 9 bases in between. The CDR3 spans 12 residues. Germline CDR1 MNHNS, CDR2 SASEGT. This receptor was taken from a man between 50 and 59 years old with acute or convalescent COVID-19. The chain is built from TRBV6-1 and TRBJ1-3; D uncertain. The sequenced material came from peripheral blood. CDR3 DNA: TGTGCCAGCAGTGACACCCAGTCCACCATATATTTT. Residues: CASSDTQSTIYF.